This record covers a single TCR beta chain. Its antigen is currently unknown. The sample belongs to a study of response to subunit inactivated influenza vaccine. General study points: Authors suggested each seasonal flu vaccination may recruit only limited numbers of new T cells.

In germline, CDR1 is KGHDR, CDR2 SFDVKD. V lost 9 bases and J 5 bases, leaving 19 bases between the germline ends. The CDR3 extends over 14 amino acids. TCRdb re-called the RT-PCR reads through MiXCR, storing one row per CDR3 protein. The sample has fewer than 350,000 distinct CDR3 sequences; around a fifth are singletons. The chain carries TRBV24-1 and TRBJ2-7; D not resolved. The receptor comes from a man aged 50 to 69 who received an inactivated influenza vaccine. This material consisted of PBMCs from blood, taken less than 22 months after vaccination. The DNA of the CDR3 is TGTGCCACCCCCACCCGTAACCGCGGTAACGAGCAGTACTTC. As protein: CATPTRNRGNEQYF.